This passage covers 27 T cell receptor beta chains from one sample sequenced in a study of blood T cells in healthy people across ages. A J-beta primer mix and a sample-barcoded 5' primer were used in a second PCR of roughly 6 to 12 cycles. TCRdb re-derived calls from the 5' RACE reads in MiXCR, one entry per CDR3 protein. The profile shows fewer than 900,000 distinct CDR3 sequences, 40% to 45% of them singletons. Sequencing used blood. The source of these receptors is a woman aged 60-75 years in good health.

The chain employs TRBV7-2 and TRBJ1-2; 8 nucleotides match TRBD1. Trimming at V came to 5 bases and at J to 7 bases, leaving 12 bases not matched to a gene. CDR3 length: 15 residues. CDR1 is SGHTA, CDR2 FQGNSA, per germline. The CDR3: CASSIQSPGGSGYTF. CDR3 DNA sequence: TGTGCCAGCAGCATCCAGAGTCCAGGGGGCAGTGGCTACACCTTC.

The CDR3, as DNA: TGTGCCAGCAGCCAAGCGGGCGGGTCCACAGATACGCAGTATTTT. Amino acids: CASSQAGGSTDTQYF. This chain joins TRBV3-1 and TRBJ2-3, with a possible D match to TRBD2 (5 bases). Trimming took 1 base from V and 2 from J, leaving 10 bases between them. Germline CDR1 and CDR2: LGHDT and YNNKEL (reference sequence). The CDR3 loop spans 15 amino acids.

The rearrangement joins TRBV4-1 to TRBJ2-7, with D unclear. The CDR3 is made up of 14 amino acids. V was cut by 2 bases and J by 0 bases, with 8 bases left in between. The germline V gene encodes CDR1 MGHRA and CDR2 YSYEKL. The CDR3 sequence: CASSQLEASYEQYF. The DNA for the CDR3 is TGCGCCAGCAGCCAACTAGAGGCCTCCTACGAGCAGTACTTC.

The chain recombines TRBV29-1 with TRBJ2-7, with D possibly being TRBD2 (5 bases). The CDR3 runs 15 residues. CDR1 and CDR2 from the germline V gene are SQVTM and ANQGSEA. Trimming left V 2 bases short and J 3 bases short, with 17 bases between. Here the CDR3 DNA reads TGCAGCGTTGAACGGGCCGGAGGATCCAACTACGAGCAGTACTTC. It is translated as CSVERAGGSNYEQYF.

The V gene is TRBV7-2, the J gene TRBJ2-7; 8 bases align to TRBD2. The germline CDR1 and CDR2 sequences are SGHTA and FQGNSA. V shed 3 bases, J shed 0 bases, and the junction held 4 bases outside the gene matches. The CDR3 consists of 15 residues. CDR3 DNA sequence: TGTGCCAGCAGCTTTAACGGGGGGGGCTCCTACGAGCAGTACTTC. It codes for CASSFNGGGSYEQYF.

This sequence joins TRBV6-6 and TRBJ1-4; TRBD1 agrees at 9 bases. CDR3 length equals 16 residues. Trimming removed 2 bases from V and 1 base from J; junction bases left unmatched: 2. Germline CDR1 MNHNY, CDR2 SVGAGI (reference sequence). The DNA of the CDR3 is TGTGCCAGCAGTTACGAGACAGGGGGAACTAATGAAAAACTGTTTTTT. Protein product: CASSYETGGTNEKLFF.

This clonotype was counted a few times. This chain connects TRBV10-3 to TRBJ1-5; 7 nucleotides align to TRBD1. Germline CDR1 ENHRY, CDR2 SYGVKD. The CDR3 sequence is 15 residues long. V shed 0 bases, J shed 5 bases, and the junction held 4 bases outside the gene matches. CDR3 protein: CAISESRQGDQPQHF. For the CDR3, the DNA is TGTGCCATCAGTGAGTCAAGACAGGGAGATCAGCCCCAGCATTTT.

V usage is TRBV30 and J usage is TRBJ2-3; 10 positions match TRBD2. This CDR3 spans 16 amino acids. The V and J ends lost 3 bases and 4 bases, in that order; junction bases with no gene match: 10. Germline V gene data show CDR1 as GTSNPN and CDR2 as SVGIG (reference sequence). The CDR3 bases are TGTGCCTGGAGGCCTGAGCGGGGGGGCCATCCAGATACGCAGTATTTT. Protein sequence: CAWRPERGGHPDTQYF.

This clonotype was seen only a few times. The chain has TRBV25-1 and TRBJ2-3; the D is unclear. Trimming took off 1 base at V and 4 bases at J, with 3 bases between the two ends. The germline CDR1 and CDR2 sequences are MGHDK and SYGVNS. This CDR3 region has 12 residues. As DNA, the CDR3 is TGTGCCAGCAGTGAATGGGCAGATACGCAGTATTTT. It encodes CASSEWADTQYF. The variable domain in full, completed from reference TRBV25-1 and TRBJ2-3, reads EADIYQTPRYLVIGTGKKITLECSQTMGHDKMYWYQQDPGMELHLIHYSYGVNSTEKGDLSSESTVSRIRTEHFPLTLESARPSHTSQYLCASSEWADTQYFGPGTRLTVL.

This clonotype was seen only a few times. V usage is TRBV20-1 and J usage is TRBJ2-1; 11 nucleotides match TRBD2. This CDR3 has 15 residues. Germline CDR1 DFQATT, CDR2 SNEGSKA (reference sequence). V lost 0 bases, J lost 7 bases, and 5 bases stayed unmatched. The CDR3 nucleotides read TGCAGTGCTAGAGACCTAGCGGGGGGAGGTAATGAGCAGTTCTTC. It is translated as CSARDLAGGGNEQFF.

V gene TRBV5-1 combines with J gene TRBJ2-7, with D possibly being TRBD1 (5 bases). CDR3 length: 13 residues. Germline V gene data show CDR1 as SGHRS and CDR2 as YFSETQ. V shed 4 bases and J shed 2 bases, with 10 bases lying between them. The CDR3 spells CASSLDTTYEQYF. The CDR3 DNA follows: TGCGCCAGCAGCCTGGACACAACCTACGAGCAGTACTTC.

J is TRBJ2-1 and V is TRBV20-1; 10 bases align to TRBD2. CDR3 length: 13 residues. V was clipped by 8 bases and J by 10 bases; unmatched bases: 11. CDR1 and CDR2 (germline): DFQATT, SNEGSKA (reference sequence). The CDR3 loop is CSKTSGAPREQFF. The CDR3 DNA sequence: TGCAGTAAAACTAGCGGGGCCCCGCGGGAGCAGTTCTTC.

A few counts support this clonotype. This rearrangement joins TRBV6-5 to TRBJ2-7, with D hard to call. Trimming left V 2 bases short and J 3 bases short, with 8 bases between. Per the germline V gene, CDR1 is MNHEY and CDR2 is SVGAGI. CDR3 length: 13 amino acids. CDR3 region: CASSYRAYYEQYF. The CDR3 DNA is TGTGCCAGCAGTTACCGGGCCTACTACGAGCAGTACTTC.

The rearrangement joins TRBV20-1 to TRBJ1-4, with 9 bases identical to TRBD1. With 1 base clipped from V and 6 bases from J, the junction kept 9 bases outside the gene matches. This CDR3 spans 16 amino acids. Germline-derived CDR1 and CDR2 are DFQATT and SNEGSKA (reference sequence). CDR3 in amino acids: CSARVGGTGYDEKLFF. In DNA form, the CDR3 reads TGCAGTGCTAGAGTAGGAGGGACAGGGTATGATGAAAAACTGTTTTTT.

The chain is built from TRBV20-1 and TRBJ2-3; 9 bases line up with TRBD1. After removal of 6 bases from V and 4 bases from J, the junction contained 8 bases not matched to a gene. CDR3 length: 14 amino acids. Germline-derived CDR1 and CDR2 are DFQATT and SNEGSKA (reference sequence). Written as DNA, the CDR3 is TGCAGTGCAGACAGGGGGAATAATCCAGATACGCAGTATTTT. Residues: CSADRGNNPDTQYF.

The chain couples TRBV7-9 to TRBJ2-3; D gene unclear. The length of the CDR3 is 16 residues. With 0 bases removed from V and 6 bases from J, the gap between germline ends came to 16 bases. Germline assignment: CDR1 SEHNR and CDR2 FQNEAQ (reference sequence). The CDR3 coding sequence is TGTGCCAGCAGCTTAGCGCTCGGCGGTCCTCGGGATACGCAGTATTTT. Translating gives CASSLALGGPRDTQYF.

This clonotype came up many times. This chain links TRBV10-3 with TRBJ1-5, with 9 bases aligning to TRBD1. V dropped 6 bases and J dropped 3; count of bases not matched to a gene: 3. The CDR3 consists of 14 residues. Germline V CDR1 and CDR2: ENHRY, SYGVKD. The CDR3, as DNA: TGTGCCATCAGGGGACAGGGTGACAATCAGCCCCAGCATTTT. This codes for CAIRGQGDNQPQHF.

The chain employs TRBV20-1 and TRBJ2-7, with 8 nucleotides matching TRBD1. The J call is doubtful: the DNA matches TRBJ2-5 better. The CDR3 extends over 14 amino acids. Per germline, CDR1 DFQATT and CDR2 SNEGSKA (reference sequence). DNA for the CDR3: TGCAGTGCGGTGCTGGGGACAGGTGAAGAGACCCAGTACTTC. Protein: CSAVLGTGEETQYF.

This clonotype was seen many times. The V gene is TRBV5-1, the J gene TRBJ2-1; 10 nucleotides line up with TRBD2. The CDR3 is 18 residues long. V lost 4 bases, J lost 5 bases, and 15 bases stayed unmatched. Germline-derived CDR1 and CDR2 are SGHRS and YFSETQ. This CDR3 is CASSQNPTTGLANNEQFF. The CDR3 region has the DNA TGCGCCAGCAGCCAGAACCCAACGACGGGACTAGCGAACAATGAGCAGTTCTTC.

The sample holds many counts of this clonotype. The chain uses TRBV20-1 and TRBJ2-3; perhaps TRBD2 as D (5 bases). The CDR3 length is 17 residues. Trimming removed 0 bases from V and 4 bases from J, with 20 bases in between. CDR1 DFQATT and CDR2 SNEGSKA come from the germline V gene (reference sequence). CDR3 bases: TGCAGTGCTAGAGATCAGAAGCGAAGGAGGAAGGCAGATACGCAGTATTTT. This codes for CSARDQKRRRKADTQYF.

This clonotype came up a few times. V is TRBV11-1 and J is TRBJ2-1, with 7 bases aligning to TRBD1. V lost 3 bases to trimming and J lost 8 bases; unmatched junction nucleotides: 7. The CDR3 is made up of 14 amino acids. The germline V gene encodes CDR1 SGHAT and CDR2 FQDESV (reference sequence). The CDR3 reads CASSLRGGIDEQFF. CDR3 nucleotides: TGTGCCAGCAGCTTGCGAGGGGGCATCGATGAGCAGTTCTTC.

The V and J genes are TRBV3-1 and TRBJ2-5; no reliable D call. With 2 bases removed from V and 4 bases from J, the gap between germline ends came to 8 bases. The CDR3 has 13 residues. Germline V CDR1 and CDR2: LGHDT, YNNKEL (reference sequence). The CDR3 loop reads CASSQPSPETQYF. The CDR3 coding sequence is TGTGCCAGCAGCCAACCGAGCCCAGAGACCCAGTACTTC.

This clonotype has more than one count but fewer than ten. DNA of the CDR3: TGCAGTGCTAGCCCCCGACAGGGAATCACCGGGGAGCTGTTTTTT. Translating it yields CSASPRQGITGELFF. The genes are TRBV20-1 and TRBJ2-2; TRBD1 matches 7 bases. The ends lost 3 bases at V and 4 bases at J; junction bases unmatched: 8. The CDR3 length is 15 residues. CDR1 is DFQATT, CDR2 SNEGSKA, per germline (reference sequence).

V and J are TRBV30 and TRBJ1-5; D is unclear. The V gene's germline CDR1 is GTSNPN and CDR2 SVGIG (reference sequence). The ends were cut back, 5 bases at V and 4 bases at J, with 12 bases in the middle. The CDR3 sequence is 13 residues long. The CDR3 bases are TGTGCCTGGGGTTGGGGATCGAATCAGCCCCAGCATTTT. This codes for CAWGWGSNQPQHF.

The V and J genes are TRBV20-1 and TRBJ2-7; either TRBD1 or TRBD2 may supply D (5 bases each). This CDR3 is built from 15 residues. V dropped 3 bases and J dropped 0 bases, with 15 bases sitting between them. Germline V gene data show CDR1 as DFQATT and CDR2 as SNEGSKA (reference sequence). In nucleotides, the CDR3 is TGCAGTGCTAGTGGGACGGTGCAAAGCTCCTACGAGCAGTACTTC. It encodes CSASGTVQSSYEQYF.

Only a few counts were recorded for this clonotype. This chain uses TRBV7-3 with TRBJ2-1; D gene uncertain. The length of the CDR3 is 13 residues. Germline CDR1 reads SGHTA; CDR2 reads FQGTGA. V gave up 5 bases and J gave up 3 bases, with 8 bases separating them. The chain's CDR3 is CASSLTHYNEQFF. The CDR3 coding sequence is TGTGCCAGCAGCCTGACCCACTACAATGAGCAGTTCTTC.

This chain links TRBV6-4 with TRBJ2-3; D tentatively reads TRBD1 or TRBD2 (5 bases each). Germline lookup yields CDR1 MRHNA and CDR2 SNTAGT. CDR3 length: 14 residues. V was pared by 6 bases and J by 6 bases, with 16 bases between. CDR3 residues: CASSAYPREDTQYF. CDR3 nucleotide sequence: TGTGCCAGCAGCGCCTACCCCAGGGAGGATACGCAGTATTTT.